Listed below are T cell receptor beta chains from one sample, sequenced in a study of response to subunit inactivated influenza vaccine. TCRdb processed the RT-PCR reads anew with MiXCR; each CDR3 protein has one entry. This sample yields 700,000 to 800,000 distinct CDR3 sequences, of which under 20% are seen a single time; roughly 10% belongs to the top ten. This specimen consisted of PBMCs from blood, obtained 5 to 6 days after vaccination. These receptors were collected from a man aged 50 or older who received an inactivated influenza vaccine. Both conserved end residues are part of each CDR3. D genes are given only for firm matches. Size values are once, few and many counts, or a class for expanded clones, and some rows have none.

j_call d_call v_call clone_size cdr3_nt cdr3_aa
TRBJ1-2 TRBD1 TRBV7-2 few TGTGCCAGCAGCTCAGGGGGGGGGAACTATGGCTACACCTTC CASSSGGGNYGYTF
TRBJ2-1 TRBD2 TRBV5-4 few TGTGCCAGCAGCCTCGGGACTAGCGGGGTCTATGAGCAGTTCTTC CASSLGTSGVYEQFF
TRBJ2-7 - TRBV6-2/TRBV6-3 few TGTGCCAGCAGTTACCCCTCGACCGGGGGGACAACCTACGAGCAGTACTTC CASSYPSTGGTTYEQYF
TRBJ1-2 TRBD1 TRBV19 - TGTGCCAGTAGTCCGTTCCAGGGGGCTGACTATGGCTACACCTTC CASSPFQGADYGYTF
TRBJ1-1 - TRBV12-3/TRBV12-4 - TGTGCCAGCAGCCCGGGGGGGATAGGCACTGAAGCTTTCTTT CASSPGGIGTEAFF
TRBJ2-7 - TRBV6-2/TRBV6-3 few TGTGCCAGCAGTTACTCGAGAGTGTTTGTCGACGAGCAGTACTTC CASSYSRVFVDEQYF
TRBJ2-1 TRBD2 TRBV7-3 - TGTGCCAGCAGCCCACGAAGTAGCGGGAGTAATGAGCAGTTCTTC CASSPRSSGSNEQFF
TRBJ2-1 TRBD1 TRBV7-4 - TGTGCCAGCAGCTTTGACAGGGCCAGGGAGTTCTTC CASSFDRAREFF
TRBJ1-6 TRBD1 TRBV4-3 few TGCGCCAGCAGCCAAGATCAGGACAGGTATTCACCCCTCCACTTT CASSQDQDRYSPLHF
TRBJ2-3 - TRBV5-4 many TGTGCCAGCAGCTTTAGAATGGGACTTGGAGCAGATACGCAGTATTTT CASSFRMGLGADTQYF
TRBJ1-1 - TRBV7-6 once TGTGCCAGCAGTGCTGGGGGCCCAAACACTGAAGCTTTCTTT CASSAGGPNTEAFF
TRBJ2-3 - TRBV29-1 few TGCAGCGTTGCTGACAGGACTAGCACAGATACGCAGTATTTT CSVADRTSTDTQYF
TRBJ1-1 - TRBV7-2 many TGTGCCAGCAGCTTAGGGGGGAGGATGAACACTGAAGCTTTCTTT CASSLGGRMNTEAFF
TRBJ2-3 TRBD2 TRBV5-8 - TGTGCCAGCAGCACCGGGACTAGCGCCTCCACAGATACGCAGTATTTT CASSTGTSASTDTQYF
TRBJ2-6 - TRBV19 - TGTTCCAGTAGTGCATTCTCTGGGGCCAACGTCCTGACTTTC CSSSAFSGANVLTF
TRBJ1-6 - TRBV4-2 - TGTGCCAGCAGCCAAGATTACAGTAATTCACCCCTCCACTTT CASSQDYSNSPLHF
TRBJ1-3 - TRBV20-1 - TGCAGTGCTAGAGATGCGACAAGCTCTGGAAACACCATATATTTT CSARDATSSGNTIYF
TRBJ2-1 - TRBV7-2 - TGTGCCTGTGCCTTGGGGGTCCTCAATGAGCAGTTCTTC CACALGVLNEQFF
TRBJ2-2 - TRBV4-1 - TGCGCCAGCAGCCAAGTCGGGTGGGAGCTGTTTTTT CASSQVGWELFF
TRBJ2-3 TRBD1 TRBV29-1 many TGCAGCGTTGCCTCGGGACAGGGCACAGATACGCAGTATTTT CSVASGQGTDTQYF
TRBJ1-6 TRBD1 TRBV12-3/TRBV12-4 many TGTGCCAGCAGTTTATGGGGGACAGGGGATTCACCCCTCCACTTT CASSLWGTGDSPLHF
TRBJ2-7 - TRBV28 few TGTGCCAGCACCCTGACAGGCCACTCCTACGAGCAGTACTTC CASTLTGHSYEQYF
TRBJ2-7 - TRBV15 - TGTGCCACCAGCAGAGATCTTGGGAGGTACGAGCAGTACTTC CATSRDLGRYEQYF
TRBJ2-1 TRBD2 TRBV7-2 - TGTGCCAGCAGCTCGGGACTAGCGGGAACCTACAATGAGCAGTTCTTC CASSSGLAGTYNEQFF
TRBJ1-2 - TRBV7-9 few TGTGCCAGCAACCTGGACAGAAACTATGGCTACACCTTC CASNLDRNYGYTF
TRBJ1-2 TRBD1 TRBV20-1 - TGCAGTGCTAGACAGGGGGTGCACTATGGCTACACCTTC CSARQGVHYGYTF
TRBJ2-2 - TRBV5-1 - TGCGCCAGCAGCTTGTCGTCGCAAGGGAACACCGGGGAGCTGTTTTTT CASSLSSQGNTGELFF
TRBJ1-4 - TRBV7-2 few TGTGCCAGCAGCTTAAGGGCAGGGACTAATGAAAAACTGTTTTTT CASSLRAGTNEKLFF
TRBJ1-1 - TRBV7-9 - TGTGCCAGCAGCTTAGTAGGGACGCAAGAAGCTTTCTTT CASSLVGTQEAFF
TRBJ2-1 - TRBV9 - TGTGCCAGCAGCGCCTCCGGGACAACTAGAGAGCAGTTCTTC CASSASGTTREQFF
TRBJ2-1 - TRBV7-9 - TGTGCCAGCAGCTTAGTTGCACGGGGTGAGCAGTTCTTC CASSLVARGEQFF
TRBJ2-3 - TRBV9 many TGTGCCAGCAGCGTCAACAGGGCAGATACGCAGTATTTT CASSVNRADTQYF
TRBJ2-1 TRBD2 TRBV20-1 - TGCAGTGCCAAAATATATAGCGGGGAAGCCTACAATGAGCAGTTCTTC CSAKIYSGEAYNEQFF
TRBJ2-2 - TRBV5-1 - TGCGCCAGTACACAGGGTCTGGTCGGGGAGCTGTTTTTT CASTQGLVGELFF
TRBJ2-1 TRBD2 TRBV24-1 - TGTGCCACCAGTGACATTGCGGGGGGCGCCGGGGATGAGCAGTTCTTC CATSDIAGGAGDEQFF
TRBJ2-1 TRBD2 TRBV6-2/TRBV6-3 few TGTGCCAGCAGTTACCGGGAGTGGGGACTAGCGGGATCTTACAATGAGCAGTTCTTC CASSYREWGLAGSYNEQFF
TRBJ1-6 - TRBV2 - TGTGCCAGCAGTGAAAGGGCGCTGCTCTCCTATAATTCACCCCTCCACTTT CASSERALLSYNSPLHF
TRBJ2-7 - TRBV7-9 few TGTGCCAGCAGTCTCGGACAGCCGACCTACGAGCAGTACTTC CASSLGQPTYEQYF
TRBJ2-3 TRBD1 TRBV27 - TGTGCCAGCAGTTTATCCTACAGGGGCACGCAGTATTTT CASSLSYRGTQYF